Each of the 19 T cell receptor beta chains below was sequenced from the same sample in a study of glioma-infiltrating T cells. Using RNA template, CDR3s of TCR alpha and beta were amplified with iRepertoire arm-PCR. TCRdb independently ran MiXCR on the multiplex PCR reads; one entry per CDR3 protein. In the table there are about 410,000 distinct CDR3 sequences, 41% of which are singletons. Input material: glioma tissue, nonneoplastic brain tissue, or PBMCs (not recorded which). Receptors originate from a human donor with low-grade glioma or glioblastoma, undergoing nonglioma brain surgery, or in good health (not recorded which).

This sequence joins TRBV27 and TRBJ2-3, with D possibly being TRBD2 (6 bases). Germline CDR1 is MNHEY and CDR2 is SMNVEV (reference sequence). V lost 5 bases, J lost 6 bases, and 15 bases lay in between. The CDR3 runs 14 residues. CDR3 sequence reads: CASSPGVAADTQYF. CDR3 nucleotides: TGTGCCAGCAGTCCCGGGGTAGCGGCTGATACGCAGTATTTT.

This clonotype occurred a few times. The V gene is TRBV6-2 or TRBV6-3, the J gene TRBJ1-1, with 11 bases lining up with TRBD1. Germline trimming cut 5 bases from V and 4 bases from J; bases unmatched to any gene: 6. CDR1 and CDR2 (germline): MNHEY, SVGEGT. The CDR3 runs 15 residues. CDR3 nucleotides: TGTGCCAGCAGTGACATGGACAGGGGGCTCACTGAAGCTTTCTTT. Amino acid sequence: CASSDMDRGLTEAFF.

As to this clonotype: A much more abundant neighbour one base away suggests this may be a read error. J is TRBJ2-1 and V is TRBV20-1; 8 nucleotides match TRBD2. The CDR3 loop spans 13 amino acids. Germline V gene data show CDR1 as DFQATT and CDR2 as SNEGSKA (reference sequence). CDR3 in amino acids: CSAVAGRYNEHFF. The CDR3 DNA reads as TGCAGTGCCGTAGCGGGACGCTACAATGAGCATTTCTTC.

This chain uses TRBV24-1 with TRBJ2-7, with no clear D. The V gene's germline CDR1 is KGHDR and CDR2 SFDVKD. V lost 4 bases and J 3 bases, leaving 9 bases between the germline ends. The CDR3 loop spans 13 amino acids. The CDR3, as DNA: TGTGCCACCAGTGACTCCTACAGCTACGAGCAGTACTTC. This encodes CATSDSYSYEQYF.

The table lists this clonotype with many counts. The chain joins TRBV27 to TRBJ2-7; D might be TRBD1 (7 bases). Germline values: CDR1 MNHEY, CDR2 SMNVEV (reference sequence). Trimming stripped 5 bases from V and 4 bases from J, with 18 bases between. The CDR3 sequence is 15 residues long. The chain's CDR3 is CASSPGGRGAYEQYF. CDR3 nucleotides: TGTGCCAGCAGTCCAGGGGGGAGAGGGGCTTACGAGCAGTACTTC.

V is TRBV27 and J is TRBJ2-7; D is unresolved. Trimming left V 0 bases short and J 3 bases short, with 12 bases between. The CDR3 length is 15 residues. Germline-derived CDR1 and CDR2 are MNHEY and SMNVEV (reference sequence). CDR3 DNA: TGTGCCAGCAGTTTATCCGACGGGTCTCTCTACGAGCAGTACTTC. Translation gives CASSLSDGSLYEQYF.

For the CDR3, the DNA is TGTGCCAGCAGTTTAGGAGGGGCAGCGAATCAGCCCCAGCATTTT. This encodes CASSLGGAANQPQHF. V and J are TRBV12-3 or TRBV12-4 and TRBJ1-5; the D gene is possibly TRBD1 (5 bases). The germline V and J ends were trimmed by 1 base and 4 bases, with 11 bases remaining between them. CDR3 length: 15 amino acids.

This clonotype is labeled as medium-sized. The chain links TRBV6-2 or TRBV6-3 to TRBJ2-5, with 9 bases fitting TRBD1. Germline V gene data show CDR1 as MNHEY and CDR2 as SVGEGT. The trim removed 0 bases at V and 1 base at J, leaving 6 bases unmatched. This CDR3 is 17 amino acids long. The CDR3 sequence: CASSYSVGQGTQETQYF. The CDR3 bases are TGTGCCAGCAGTTACTCCGTTGGACAGGGGACCCAAGAGACCCAGTACTTC.

This clonotype was seen many times. This chain joins TRBV25-1 and TRBJ2-7; the D gene is possibly TRBD1 (6 bases). The germline V and J ends were trimmed by 8 bases and 0 bases, with 8 bases remaining between them. This CDR3 comprises 12 residues. Looked up from germline, CDR1 is MGHDK and CDR2 is SYGVNS. The CDR3 loop reads CASRDISYEQYF. For the CDR3, the DNA is TGTGCCAGCCGGGACATCTCCTACGAGCAGTACTTC.

The chain employs TRBV29-1 and TRBJ2-3; D not resolved. Looked up from germline, CDR1 is SQVTM and CDR2 is ANQGSEA. The V and J ends lost 3 bases and 2 bases respectively, with 12 bases between them. The length of the CDR3 is 14 residues. CDR3 DNA: TGCAGCGTTGACACCGACGCATACACAGATACGCAGTATTTT. It encodes CSVDTDAYTDTQYF.

The gene calls are TRBV4-1 and TRBJ2-3; unclear D gene. The germline gives CDR1 MGHRA, CDR2 YSYEKL. CDR3 length: 16 residues. V lost 1 base and J 1 base, leaving 12 bases between the germline ends. CDR3 loop: CASSQGGRAGTDTQYF. The CDR3 bases are TGCGCCAGCAGCCAAGGCGGAAGGGCCGGCACAGATACGCAGTATTTT.

This clonotype occurred many times. This chain uses TRBV20-1 with TRBJ1-5, with 8 bases matching TRBD1. CDR3 length: 12 residues. From germline, CDR1 is DFQATT and CDR2 SNEGSKA (reference sequence). Trimming cost V 3 bases and J 5 bases; bases outside gene matches: 0. This chain's CDR3 is CSARDRDQPQHF. In nucleotides, the CDR3 is TGCAGTGCTAGGGACAGGGATCAGCCCCAGCATTTT.

V usage is TRBV20-1 and J usage is TRBJ2-7, with 10 nucleotides matching TRBD2. V gave up 1 base and J gave up 6 bases; unmatched junction bases: 6. The CDR3 is made up of 14 amino acids. Germline V gives CDR1 DFQATT, CDR2 SNEGSKA (reference sequence). Here the CDR3 DNA reads TGCAGTGCTAGAGCGACTAGCGGGTTGGTCGAGCAGTACTTC. Translated: CSARATSGLVEQYF.

This rearrangement joins TRBV29-1 to TRBJ2-5; D may correspond to TRBD1 or TRBD2 (7 bases each). V lost 3 bases and J lost 4, with 12 bases in between. The CDR3 has 13 residues. Germline CDR1 reads SQVTM; CDR2 reads ANQGSEA. In DNA, the CDR3 is TGCAGCGTTGACGGCAGGGGGGGAGAGACCCAGTACTTC. Amino acids: CSVDGRGGETQYF.

V is TRBV7-8 and J is TRBJ1-2; D perhaps matches TRBD1 (5 bases). Trimming took 2 bases from V and 6 from J, leaving 7 bases between them. The CDR3 has 12 amino acids. Germline V gene sequence: CDR1 SGHVS, CDR2 FQNEAQ. Written as DNA, the CDR3 is TGTGCCAGCAGCTTACGGGGCCATGGCTACACCTTC. Amino acid sequence: CASSLRGHGYTF. The variable domain in full, completed from reference TRBV7-8 and TRBJ1-2, reads GAGVSQSPRYKVAKRGQDVALRCDPISGHVSLFWYQQALGQGPEFLTYFQNEAQLDKSGLPSDRFFAERPEGSVSTLKIQRTQQEDSAVYLCASSLRGHGYTFGSGTRLTVV.

This chain uses TRBV5-1 with TRBJ2-3; 8 bases align to TRBD2. The germline V gene encodes CDR1 SGHRS and CDR2 YFSETQ. There are 17 residues in the CDR3. V lost 4 bases and J lost 0; bases outside the gene matches: 10. This CDR3 reads CASSATSGVPSTDTQYF. For the CDR3, the DNA is TGCGCCAGCAGCGCAACTAGCGGAGTCCCTAGCACAGATACGCAGTATTTT.

Points on this clonotype: An end of the junction does not agree with germline; a read error may underlie this. The V call is TRBV6-1, the J call TRBJ1-6; D remains ambiguous. Germline V lookup: CDR1 MNHNS, CDR2 SASEGT. The CDR3 is 17 amino acids. The CDR3 DNA reads as TGTGTCAGCAGTGAAAACGGGGAGTACCTTCGGAATTCACCCCTCCACTTT. It yields the protein CVSSENGEYLRNSPLHF.

This clonotype was picked up a small number of times. The chain uses TRBV12-3 or TRBV12-4 and TRBJ2-1; D is uncertain. The CDR3 is made up of 15 amino acids. Trimming removed 1 base from V and 10 bases from J, with 17 bases in between. Here the CDR3 reads CASSLDDRVVKEQFF. DNA of the CDR3: TGTGCCAGCAGTTTAGACGACCGCGTGGTGAAGGAGCAGTTCTTC.

The chain is built from TRBV11-3 and TRBJ2-3; 9 bases are a match to TRBD1. The CDR3 runs to 15 residues. V lost 3 bases to trimming and J lost 4 bases; unmatched junction nucleotides: 5. Germline V lookup: CDR1 SGHNT, CDR2 YENEEA. The DNA for the CDR3 is TGTGCCAGCAGCTTCGGACAGGGGCGGGCAGATACGCAGTATTTT. This translates into CASSFGQGRADTQYF.